One and the same sample provided the 30 T cell receptor beta chains below, sequenced in a study of response to subunit inactivated influenza vaccine (dated by TCRdb to 2017 to 2018). The library was obtained by RT-PCR. Reads for this sample came from an Illumina HiSeq 2500. TCRdb applied fastp at Q25 and MiXCR to the public reads, then kept only in-frame beta chains. Duplicate CDR3 protein sequences are folded into a single record with the most common DNA and genes. The sample table records 860,000 or so distinct CDR3 sequences; 21% of these occur just once. About a tenth of the sample is taken by the ten largest. This specimen was PBMCs from blood, taken roughly 5 days after vaccination. The receptor source for this set is a man aged 50 to 60 who received an inactivated influenza vaccine. Donor details come from another sample of the same person, matched by shared clones.

This clonotype has a single count. The gene calls are TRBV12-3 or TRBV12-4 and TRBJ1-2, with 7 bases fitting TRBD1. The CDR3 consists of 16 residues. V gave up 6 bases and J gave up 1 base; unmatched junction bases: 11. CDR3 residues: CASSNSYRGHNYGYTF. The CDR3 DNA reads as TGTGCCAGCAGCAACTCCTACAGGGGCCATAACTATGGCTACACCTTC.

This clonotype was found a few times. V gene TRBV10-2 combines with J gene TRBJ2-3; maybe TRBD1 (6 bases). Trimming left V 5 bases short and J 0 bases short, with 12 bases between. The CDR3 runs to 15 residues. Looked up from germline, CDR1 is WSHSY and CDR2 is SAAADI. CDR3 DNA: TGCGCCAGCAGTTATCAGGGGCCAAGCACAGATACGCAGTATTTT. Its translation is CASSYQGPSTDTQYF.

The rearrangement links TRBV7-3 to TRBJ2-1; 14 bases align to TRBD2. Per germline, CDR1 SGHTA and CDR2 FQGTGA. V lost 0 bases to trimming and J lost 9 bases; unmatched junction nucleotides: 4. The CDR3 runs 16 residues. CDR3 nucleotide sequence: TGTGCCAGCAGCTTAACCGGGACTAGCGGGAGTCGTGAGCAGTTCTTC. Translated, it gives CASSLTGTSGSREQFF.

Only a few counts were recorded for this clonotype. The J gene is TRBJ1-4, the V gene TRBV7-2; TRBD1 matches 7 bases. V was pared by 5 bases and J by 6 bases, with 9 bases of the junction left unmatched. The CDR3 covers 15 residues. Germline CDR1 reads SGHTA; CDR2 reads FQGNSA. DNA of the CDR3: TGTGCCAGCAGCCCGACAGGGATCGGGGATGAAAAACTGTTTTTT. Translation gives CASSPTGIGDEKLFF.

With regard to this clonotype: One end of the junction fails to match germline, which may point to a read error. The chain is built from TRBV7-7 and TRBJ1-5; D ambiguous. The germline V gene encodes CDR1 SSHAT and CDR2 FNYEAQ (reference sequence). The CDR3 is 15 residues long. CDR3: CASSAGRESNQPQHF. In DNA, the CDR3 is TGTGCTAGCAGCGCCGGGAGGGAGAGCAATCAGCCCCAGCATTTT. Combining the CDR3 with reference TRBV7-7 and TRBJ1-5 gives the whole variable domain GAGVSQSPRYKVTKRGQDVTLRCDPISSHATLYWYQQALGQGPEFLTYFNYEAQPDKSGLPSDRFSAERPEGSISTLTIQRTEQRDSAMYRCASSAGRESNQPQHFGDGTRLSIL.

The V gene is TRBV20-1, the J gene TRBJ1-6; 7 nucleotides match TRBD1. Germline CDR1 DFQATT, CDR2 SNEGSKA (reference sequence). V dropped 6 bases and J dropped 7; count of bases not matched to a gene: 12. This CDR3 comprises 15 residues. As DNA, the CDR3 is TGCAGTGCCACGCGGACAGGCACAAAAAATTCACCCCTCCACTTT. Translation gives CSATRTGTKNSPLHF.

In its sample, this clonotype was seen a few times. The CDR3 protein is CASSLGQQAYEQYF. Written as DNA, the CDR3 is TGCGCCAGCAGCCTAGGACAGCAAGCCTACGAGCAGTACTTC. The rearrangement uses TRBV5-1 and TRBJ2-7, with D possibly being TRBD1 (6 bases). The CDR3 loop spans 14 amino acids. Trimming shortened V by 4 bases and J by 2 bases, and 13 bases separated the two germline ends. The germline gives CDR1 SGHRS, CDR2 YFSETQ. Full variable domain (remainder filled in from reference TRBV5-1 and TRBJ2-7): KAGVTQTPRYLIKTRGQQVTLSCSPISGHRSVSWYQQTPGQGLQFLFEYFSETQRNKGNFPGRFSGRQFSNSRSEMNVSTLELGDSALYLCASSLGQQAYEQYFGPGTRLTVT.

There are a few counts of this clonotype. The V and J genes are TRBV12-3 or TRBV12-4 and TRBJ2-6; possibly TRBD1 for D (6 bases). This CDR3 is built from 17 residues. The V end lost 6 bases, the J end lost 1 base, and 16 bases lay between the germline ends. The CDR3 protein is CASRSPPGTSGANVLTF. In DNA, the CDR3 is TGTGCCAGCAGGTCGCCCCCCGGGACATCTGGGGCCAACGTCCTGACTTTC.

The table lists this clonotype with many counts. The rearrangement joins TRBV27 to TRBJ2-3, with 7 bases fitting TRBD2. CDR3 length: 13 amino acids. The J segment lost 6 bases and the V segment lost 5 bases, leaving 5 bases of the junction unmatched. Germline CDR1 MNHEY, CDR2 SMNVEV (reference sequence). For the CDR3, the DNA is TGTGCCAGCAGTACAACCGGGGGGGATACGCAGTATTTT. It is translated as CASSTTGGDTQYF.

V gene TRBV5-1 combines with J gene TRBJ2-3; D is unclear. Trimming stripped 1 base from V and 2 bases from J, with 8 bases between. This CDR3 contains 14 residues. Germline-derived CDR1 and CDR2 are SGHRS and YFSETQ. Here the CDR3 reads CASSLTANTDTQYF. The CDR3 DNA follows: TGCGCCAGCAGCTTGACAGCGAACACAGATACGCAGTATTTT. Looking up the rest from reference TRBV5-1 and TRBJ2-3 gives the full variable domain: KAGVTQTPRYLIKTRGQQVTLSCSPISGHRSVSWYQQTPGQGLQFLFEYFSETQRNKGNFPGRFSGRQFSNSRSEMNVSTLELGDSALYLCASSLTANTDTQYFGPGTRLTVL.

The genes are TRBV28 and TRBJ2-3; D gene ambiguous. V lost 7 bases and J 0 bases, leaving 17 bases between the germline ends. The length of the CDR3 is 16 residues. Germline-derived CDR1 and CDR2 are MDHEN and SYDVKM. In nucleotides, the CDR3 is TGTGCCAGCAACCGGCAAAGCATAGGGAGCACAGATACGCAGTATTTT. It specifies CASNRQSIGSTDTQYF.

The chain recombines TRBV27 with TRBJ1-2; no clear D gene. Germline CDR1 is MNHEY and CDR2 is SMNVEV (reference sequence). The V and J ends lost 1 base and 4 bases respectively, with 13 bases between them. The CDR3 sequence is 15 residues long. This CDR3 is CASSLFPPELYGYTF. CDR3 in DNA: TGTGCCAGCAGTTTATTCCCGCCAGAGCTCTATGGCTACACCTTC.

A few counts support this clonotype. The V gene is TRBV7-9, the J gene TRBJ2-1; D is possibly TRBD1 or TRBD2 (6 bases each). This CDR3 is built from 14 residues. Trimming cost V 8 bases and J 7 bases, with 18 bases left between them. The germline V gene has CDR1 SEHNR and CDR2 FQNEAQ (reference sequence). CDR3 region: CASGYREVFNEQFF. The DNA for the CDR3 is TGTGCCAGCGGCTACAGGGAGGTTTTTAATGAGCAGTTCTTC. The complete variable domain, with remaining parts taken from reference TRBV7-9 and TRBJ2-1, reads DTGVSQNPRHKITKRGQNVTFRCDPISEHNRLYWYRQTLGQGPEFLTYFQNEAQLEKSRLLSDRFSAERPKGSFSTLEIQRTEQGDSAMYLCASGYREVFNEQFFGPGTRLTVL.

The chain is built from TRBV28 and TRBJ2-2, with D hard to call. Germline V gives CDR1 MDHEN, CDR2 SYDVKM. Trimming removed 2 bases from V and 7 bases from J, with 11 bases in between. CDR3 length: 14 amino acids. The CDR3 DNA reads as TGTGCCAGCAGTTTAGACCCGACCCGCGGGGAGCTGTTTTTT. Amino acid sequence: CASSLDPTRGELFF.

This clonotype was found a few times. The V gene is TRBV20-1, the J gene TRBJ2-1; TRBD1 agrees at 10 bases. CDR1 is DFQATT and CDR2 is SNEGSKA in the germline V gene (reference sequence). V gave up 5 bases and J gave up 3 bases; unmatched junction bases: 7. This CDR3 has 15 amino acids. CDR3 loop: CSAPGQGSDYNEQFF. The CDR3 bases are TGCAGTGCTCCGGGACAGGGGAGCGACTACAATGAGCAGTTCTTC.

This chain joins TRBV5-1 and TRBJ1-4; D gene ambiguous. Trimming shortened V by 0 bases and J by 5 bases, and 14 bases separated the two germline ends. CDR1 and CDR2 (germline): SGHRS, YFSETQ. The CDR3 spans 16 residues. The CDR3 DNA sequence: TGCGCCAGCAGCTTGGGTTCACGGACCCTAAATGAAAAACTGTTTTTT. As protein: CASSLGSRTLNEKLFF.

This clonotype was recorded a few times. The rearrangement links TRBV10-2 to TRBJ1-6, with a weak D call TRBD1 (5 bases). The CDR3 spans 15 residues. The germline V gene encodes CDR1 WSHSY and CDR2 SAAADI. The ends were cut back, 7 bases at V and 6 bases at J, with 16 bases in the middle. CDR3 coding DNA: TGCGCCAGCACCCGCTCCGGGACCGGTAATTCACCCCTCCACTTT. As protein: CASTRSGTGNSPLHF.

The chain has TRBV20-1 and TRBJ2-3; TRBD2 matches 9 bases. J lost 0 bases, V lost 1 base, and 20 bases had no gene match. Germline values: CDR1 DFQATT, CDR2 SNEGSKA (reference sequence). The CDR3 totals 21 residues. CDR3 residues: CSARVRGGGGGESSSTDTQYF. The DNA for the CDR3 is TGCAGTGCTAGAGTAAGGGGAGGTGGCGGGGGGGAGAGTTCTAGCACAGATACGCAGTATTTT.

The rearrangement links TRBV5-1 to TRBJ2-5, with 10 nucleotides matching TRBD2. Germline V gene lookup returns CDR1 SGHRS and CDR2 YFSETQ. After removal of 3 bases from V and 3 bases from J, the junction contained 8 bases not matched to a gene. The CDR3 spans 16 residues. This chain's CDR3 is CASSWGSGGEKETQYF. The DNA of the CDR3 is TGCGCCAGCAGCTGGGGGAGCGGGGGGGAGAAAGAGACCCAGTACTTC.

The chain is built from TRBV20-1 and TRBJ1-1, with D unclear. This CDR3 spans 12 amino acids. Per the germline V gene, CDR1 is DFQATT and CDR2 is SNEGSKA (reference sequence). V was clipped by 1 base and J by 3 bases, with 6 bases between them. Here the CDR3 DNA reads TGCAGTGCTAGAGTTGGGGACACTGAAGCTTTCTTT. Its protein product is CSARVGDTEAFF.

This clonotype came up a few times. The chain carries TRBV5-1 and TRBJ2-5, with 7 positions matching TRBD1. CDR3 length: 15 residues. The V gene's germline CDR1 is SGHRS and CDR2 YFSETQ. The J segment lost 4 bases and the V segment lost 4 bases, leaving 10 bases of the junction unmatched. Written as DNA, the CDR3 is TGCGCCAGCAGCACTGGACAGGCGGACGGAGAGACCCAGTACTTC. Encoded protein: CASSTGQADGETQYF.

The chain employs TRBV20-1 and TRBJ2-1, with 15 bases lining up with TRBD2. The V gene end was trimmed by 6 bases and the J gene end by 0 bases; junction bases not matched to a gene: 6. Germline CDR1 is DFQATT and CDR2 is SNEGSKA (reference sequence). The CDR3 has 17 residues. The CDR3 spells CSAGGLAGGNSYNEQFF. The CDR3 DNA reads TGCAGTGCCGGAGGACTAGCGGGAGGGAACTCCTACAATGAGCAGTTCTTC.

The chain couples TRBV7-9 to TRBJ2-3; the match to TRBD2 covers 13 bases. The V and J ends lost 1 base and 2 bases, in that order; junction bases with no gene match: 3. There are 17 residues in the CDR3. In germline, CDR1 is SEHNR, CDR2 FQNEAQ (reference sequence). This CDR3 is CASSLGLAGGLTDTQYF. CDR3 sequence (DNA): TGTGCCAGCAGCTTAGGACTAGCGGGGGGCCTCACAGATACGCAGTATTTT.

This chain links TRBV20-1 with TRBJ2-1, with D possibly called TRBD1 or TRBD2 (5 bases each). The CDR3 covers 15 residues. Germline values: CDR1 DFQATT, CDR2 SNEGSKA (reference sequence). Trimming shortened V by 1 base and J by 6 bases, and 16 bases separated the two germline ends. The DNA of the CDR3 is TGCAGTGCTAGAGCTCGGACACGCGGGCGCAATGAGCAGTTCTTC. Its translation is CSARARTRGRNEQFF.

The gene calls are TRBV5-1 and TRBJ2-3, with a weak D call TRBD2 (6 bases). The CDR3 runs to 17 residues. V lost 0 bases to trimming and J lost 0 bases, with 14 bases between them. Germline-derived CDR1 and CDR2 are SGHRS and YFSETQ. The CDR3 DNA reads as TGCGCCAGCAGCTTGGAGACCCTAGCGTCTAGCACAGATACGCAGTATTTT. Its translation is CASSLETLASSTDTQYF.

In this sample, this clonotype turned up a few times. This chain links TRBV6-5 with TRBJ2-3, with D possibly being TRBD2 (7 bases). There are 16 residues in the CDR3. V gave up 3 bases and J gave up 3 bases, with 16 bases separating them. Per the germline V gene, CDR1 is MNHEY and CDR2 is SVGAGI. The CDR3 spells CASSYGWGGRTDTQYF. The DNA of the CDR3 is TGTGCCAGCAGTTATGGGTGGGGGGGCCGAACAGATACGCAGTATTTT.

The CDR3 region is CASSSGGTRRIAATF. In nucleotides, the CDR3 is TGTGCCAGCAGTTCCGGGGGGACCCGTAGAATCGCCGCCACCTTC. The genes are TRBV12-3 or TRBV12-4 and TRBJ1-2, with a tentative D call TRBD1 (5 bases). V was pared by 4 bases and J by 13 bases, with 25 bases between. This CDR3 comprises 15 residues.

At least ten counts were recorded for this clonotype. J is TRBJ2-7 and V is TRBV10-2; D is possibly TRBD1 or TRBD2 (5 bases each). With 3 bases removed from V and 7 bases from J, the gap between germline ends came to 19 bases. Looked up from germline, CDR1 is WSHSY and CDR2 is SAAADI. CDR3 length equals 15 residues. CDR3 region: CASSDPPGSSGEQYF. Here the CDR3 DNA reads TGCGCCAGCAGTGATCCGCCAGGGTCTTCGGGGGAGCAGTACTTC.

The chain couples TRBV7-9 to TRBJ2-1; D is possibly TRBD1 (6 bases). Germline CDR1 is SEHNR and CDR2 is FQNEAQ (reference sequence). V lost 4 bases and J lost 6, with 16 bases in between. This CDR3 is 15 amino acids long. CDR3 nucleotide sequence: TGTGCCAGCAGCTCTACAGGGTGGAAGGTCAATGAGCAGTTCTTC. Translating gives CASSSTGWKVNEQFF.

The chain combines TRBV12-3 or TRBV12-4 with TRBJ2-7; tentatively, D is TRBD2 (6 bases). V lost 3 bases to trimming and J lost 4 bases, with 13 bases between them. This CDR3 contains 14 residues. CDR3 loop: CASSFAGSVYEQYF. CDR3 coding DNA: TGTGCCAGCAGTTTCGCGGGAAGCGTTTACGAGCAGTACTTC.